This T cell receptor (beta chain) appears in the sequencing data of a study of T and B cells in COVID-19 patients. Study at large: Of over 18 active-infection patients, 12 were critically ill with mechanical ventilation or extracorporeal membrane oxygenation.

TRB was amplified from about 260-540 ng of blood genomic DNA. TRB rearrangements were amplified by multiplex PCR with BIOMED2 TRB-A/B primers. TCRdb recomputed calls from the multiplex PCR reads with MiXCR, one row per CDR3 protein. The data contain around 5,700 distinct CDR3 sequences, 25% to 30% of them singletons. The germline V and J ends were trimmed by 6 bases and 2 bases, with 17 bases remaining between them. This CDR3 has 15 amino acids. Judged by abundance, this clonotype is medium-sized (0.01 to 0.1%). The clonotype comes from a human donor with active COVID-19. The rearrangement joins TRBV12-3 or TRBV12-4 to TRBJ2-7; tentatively, D is TRBD2 (5 bases). Sequencing input: blood. The CDR3 DNA reads TGTGCCAGCAGGCTCCAAGAGGGCGATACCTACGAGCAGTACTTC. Amino acids: CASRLQEGDTYEQYF.